The clone carrying this T cell receptor beta chain was seen ten or more times. CDR3 length equals 13 residues. Germline loops: CDR1 MNHEY, CDR2 SMNVEV (reference sequence). V was clipped by 3 bases and J by 4 bases, with 10 bases between them. The record originates from a study of regulatory T cells in long-lasting Graves disease. The time point: newly diagnosed GD, antithyroid drugs for less than 3 months. PBMCs provided the RNA from which the TCR library was made. Libraries of TCR beta came from iRepertoire HTBI primers plus Arm-PCR of CDR3 regions. TCRdb fed the multiplex PCR reads into MiXCR, producing one record per CDR3 protein. Of hundreds of thousands of distinct CDR3 sequences listed, 13% are singletons. These same data were also listed under a study on T cells in Graves' hyperthyroidism and ophthalmopathy. As that study records: The HTBI primer set served for first-round RT-PCR of the TCR CDR3.

The chain carries TRBV27 and TRBJ2-7; tentative D call: TRBD2 (5 bases). The specimen comprised peripheral blood mononuclear cells (PBMCs), sampled at new diagnosis, from a patient treated with antithyroid drugs. The TCR sequence derives from a man younger than 45 with Graves disease. Here the CDR3 reads CASSFVEGYEQYF. CDR3 DNA: TGTGCCAGCAGTTTTGTTGAGGGTTACGAGCAGTACTTC.